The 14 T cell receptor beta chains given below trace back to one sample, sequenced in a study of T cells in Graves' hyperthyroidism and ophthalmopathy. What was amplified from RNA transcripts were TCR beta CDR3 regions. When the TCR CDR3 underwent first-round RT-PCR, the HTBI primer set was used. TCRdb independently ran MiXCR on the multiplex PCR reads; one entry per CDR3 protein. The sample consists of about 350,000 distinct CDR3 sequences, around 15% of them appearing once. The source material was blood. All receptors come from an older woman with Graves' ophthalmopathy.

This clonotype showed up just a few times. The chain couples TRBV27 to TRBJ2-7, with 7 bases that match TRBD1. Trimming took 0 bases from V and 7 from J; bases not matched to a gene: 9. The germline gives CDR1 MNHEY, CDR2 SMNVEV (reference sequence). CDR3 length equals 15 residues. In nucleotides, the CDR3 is TGTGCCAGCAGTTTATCCCGGGACAGCTCTATGGAGCAGTACTTC. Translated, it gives CASSLSRDSSMEQYF.

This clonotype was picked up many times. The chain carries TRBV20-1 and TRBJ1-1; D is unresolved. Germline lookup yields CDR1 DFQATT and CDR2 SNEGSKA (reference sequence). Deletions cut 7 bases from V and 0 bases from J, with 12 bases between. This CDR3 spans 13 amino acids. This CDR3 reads CSGQIGVNTEAFF. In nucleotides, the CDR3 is TGCAGTGGCCAAATAGGTGTGAACACTGAAGCTTTCTTT.

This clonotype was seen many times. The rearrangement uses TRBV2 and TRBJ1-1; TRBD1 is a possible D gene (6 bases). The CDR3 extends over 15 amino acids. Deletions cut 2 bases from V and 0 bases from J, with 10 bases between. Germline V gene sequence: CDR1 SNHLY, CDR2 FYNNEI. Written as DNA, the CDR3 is TGTGCCAGCAGTGAATCAAGGGGGTTGAACACTGAAGCTTTCTTT. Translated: CASSESRGLNTEAFF.

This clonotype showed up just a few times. CDR3 DNA sequence: TGCGCCAGCAGCCCAATGGAGTGGAGCGGGCAGACCCAGTACTTC. It specifies CASSPMEWSGQTQYF. The chain employs TRBV4-1 and TRBJ2-5; maybe TRBD2 (6 bases). Germline values: CDR1 MGHRA, CDR2 YSYEKL. The CDR3 sequence is 15 residues long. Trimming took off 4 bases at V and 6 bases at J, with 18 bases between the two ends.

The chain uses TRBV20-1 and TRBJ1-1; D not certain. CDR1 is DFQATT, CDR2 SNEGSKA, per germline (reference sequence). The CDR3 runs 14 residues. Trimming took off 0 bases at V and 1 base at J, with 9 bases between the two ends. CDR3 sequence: CSARDRSGNTEAFF. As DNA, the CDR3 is TGCAGTGCTAGAGATCGCTCCGGGAACACTGAAGCTTTCTTT.

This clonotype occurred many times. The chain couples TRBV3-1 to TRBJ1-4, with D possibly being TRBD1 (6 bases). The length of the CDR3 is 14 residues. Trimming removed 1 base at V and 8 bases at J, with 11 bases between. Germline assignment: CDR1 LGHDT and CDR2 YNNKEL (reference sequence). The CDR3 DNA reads TGTGCCAGCAGCCAAGCCCGGGGGCAAGAAAAACTGTTTTTT. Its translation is CASSQARGQEKLFF.

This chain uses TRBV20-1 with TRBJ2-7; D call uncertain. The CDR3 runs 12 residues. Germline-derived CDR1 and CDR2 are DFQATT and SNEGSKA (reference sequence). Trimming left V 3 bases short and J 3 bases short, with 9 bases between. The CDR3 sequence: CSARREDYEQYF. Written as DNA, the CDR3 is TGCAGTGCTAGGAGAGAAGACTACGAGCAGTACTTC.

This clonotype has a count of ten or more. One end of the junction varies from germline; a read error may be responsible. CDR3 sequence: CASSLEAGSTDTQYF. The DNA of the CDR3 is TGTGCCAGCAGTTTGGAGGCGGGCTCCACAGATACGCAGTATTTT. This chain uses TRBV5-1 with TRBJ2-3, with D possibly being TRBD2 (5 bases). The CDR3 is 15 amino acids. Germline values: CDR1 SGHRS, CDR2 YFSETQ.

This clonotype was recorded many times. CDR3 in DNA: TGTGCCAGCAGATCCGGTGGCCTGACTGAAGCTTTCTTT. It yields the protein CASRSGGLTEAFF. The V gene is TRBV6-1, the J gene TRBJ1-1; D not certain. V gave up 6 bases and J gave up 5 bases, with 13 bases separating them. Germline V CDR1 and CDR2: MNHNS, SASEGT. CDR3 size: 13 residues.

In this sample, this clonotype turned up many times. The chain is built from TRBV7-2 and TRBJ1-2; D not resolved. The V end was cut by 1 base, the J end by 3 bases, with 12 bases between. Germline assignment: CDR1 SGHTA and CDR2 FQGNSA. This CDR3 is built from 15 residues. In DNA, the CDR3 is TGTGCCAGCAGCTTAGTTGGAGGGCCTTACTATGGCTACACCTTC. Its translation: CASSLVGGPYYGYTF.

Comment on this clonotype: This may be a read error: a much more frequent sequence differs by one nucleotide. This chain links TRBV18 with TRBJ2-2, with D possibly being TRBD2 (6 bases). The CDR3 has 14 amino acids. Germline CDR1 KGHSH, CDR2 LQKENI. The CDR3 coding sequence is TGTGCCAGCCATCGAAATGCGGGAACCGGGGAGCCGTTTTTT. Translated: CASHRNAGTGEPFF.

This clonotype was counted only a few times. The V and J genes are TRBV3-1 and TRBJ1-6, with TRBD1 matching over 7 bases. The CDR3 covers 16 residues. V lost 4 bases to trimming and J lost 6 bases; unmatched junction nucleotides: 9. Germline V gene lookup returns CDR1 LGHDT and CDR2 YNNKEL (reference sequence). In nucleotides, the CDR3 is TGTGCCAGCAGCCCTACAACGACAGGGCCTAATTCACCCCTCCACTTT. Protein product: CASSPTTTGPNSPLHF.

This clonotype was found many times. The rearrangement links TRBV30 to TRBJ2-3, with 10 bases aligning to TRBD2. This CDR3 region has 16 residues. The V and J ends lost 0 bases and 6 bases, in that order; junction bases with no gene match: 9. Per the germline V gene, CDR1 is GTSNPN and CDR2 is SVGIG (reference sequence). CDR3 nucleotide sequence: TGTGCCTGGAGTGTTAATCCTAGCGGGAGTATGGATACGCAGTATTTT. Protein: CAWSVNPSGSMDTQYF.

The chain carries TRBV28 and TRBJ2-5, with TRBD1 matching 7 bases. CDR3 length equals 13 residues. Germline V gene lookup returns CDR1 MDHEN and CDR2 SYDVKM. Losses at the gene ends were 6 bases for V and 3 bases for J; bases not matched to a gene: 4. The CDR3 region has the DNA TGTGCCAGCAGGGTCAGGGGGAAAGAGACCCAGTACTTC. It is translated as CASRVRGKETQYF. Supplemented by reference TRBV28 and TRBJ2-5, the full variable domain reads DVKVTQSSRYLVKRTGEKVFLECVQDMDHENMFWYRQDPGLGLRLIYFSYDVKMKEKGDIPEGYSVSREKKERFSLILESASTNQTSMYLCASRVRGKETQYFGPGTRLLVL.